The 15 T cell receptor beta chains reported below all come from one sample, sequenced in a study of post-analysis software for immune sequencing data. Whole-study findings and limits: Elevated frequency relative to controls characterized roughly five TRBV segments in patients, TRBV5-6, TRBV5-1 and TRBV20-1 among them.

Antigens for these TCRs are unknown. Prepared libraries of TCR beta cDNA carried unique molecular identifiers. TCRdb processed the PCR reads anew with MiXCR; each CDR3 protein has one entry. The sample lists about 200,000 distinct CDR3 sequences, 29% occurring once. The sequenced sample was blood. The receptors originated from a girl under 18 with multiple sclerosis.

This clonotype was detected ten times or more. V gene TRBV29-1 combines with J gene TRBJ1-2; no reliable D call. Looked up from germline, CDR1 is SQVTM and CDR2 is ANQGSEA. The CDR3 is 12 residues long. V was clipped by 4 bases and J by 7 bases, with 13 bases between them. The CDR3 DNA follows: TGCAGCGTTGGTGGTCAGCGGGGTGGCTACACCTTC. Translated, it gives CSVGGQRGGYTF.

This clonotype occurred a few times. The V and J genes are TRBV7-2 and TRBJ1-2; D remains ambiguous. This CDR3 comprises 12 residues. The germline V gene has CDR1 SGHTA and CDR2 FQGNSA. Trimming cost V 3 bases and J 8 bases, with 10 bases left between them. This CDR3 reads CASSFREDGYTF. The CDR3 nucleotides are TGTGCCAGCAGCTTTAGAGAGGACGGCTACACCTTC.

This clonotype came up a few times. V is TRBV29-1 and J is TRBJ1-2; D might be TRBD1 (5 bases). The germline gives CDR1 SQVTM, CDR2 ANQGSEA. The germline V and J ends were trimmed by 3 bases and 4 bases, with 12 bases remaining between them. There are 13 residues in the CDR3. CDR3 loop: CSVEGGGGYGYTF. The CDR3 DNA reads as TGCAGCGTTGAGGGGGGGGGTGGCTATGGCTACACCTTC. Full variable domain (rest looked up from reference TRBV29-1 and TRBJ1-2): SAVISQKPSRDICQRGTSLTIQCQVDSQVTMMFWYRQQPGQSLTLIATANQGSEATYESGFVIDKFPISRPNLTFSTLTVSNMSPEDSSIYLCSVEGGGGYGYTFGSGTRLTVV.

This clonotype was observed many times. The gene calls are TRBV5-1 and TRBJ2-7; 7 bases map to TRBD1. V was clipped by 0 bases and J by 4 bases; unmatched bases: 7. The germline V gene encodes CDR1 SGHRS and CDR2 YFSETQ. CDR3 length equals 15 residues. In nucleotides, the CDR3 is TGCGCCAGCAGCTTGGCTGGGACAGCCGGGTACGAGCAGTACTTC. Its protein product is CASSLAGTAGYEQYF.

This clonotype came up many times. This sequence joins TRBV12-3 or TRBV12-4 and TRBJ2-6; the D is unclear. Trimming cost V 9 bases and J 0 bases, with 9 bases left between them. This CDR3 contains 14 residues. CDR3 coding DNA: TGTGCCAGAGACCCGTACTCTGGGGCCAACGTCCTGACTTTC. Translating it yields CARDPYSGANVLTF.

Here the CDR3 DNA reads TGTGCCAGCAGTGTCACAGCCCAAGAGACCCAGTACTTC. Protein product: CASSVTAQETQYF. This chain connects TRBV6-1 to TRBJ2-5; D not resolved. The CDR3 spans 13 residues. Trimming stripped 4 bases from V and 1 base from J, with 7 bases between. Per the germline V gene, CDR1 is MNHNS and CDR2 is SASEGT.

As regards this clonotype: Being one base from a much bigger clone, this may be a read error. The chain couples TRBV20-1 to TRBJ2-5; tentatively, D is TRBD2 (5 bases). The CDR3 is made up of 14 amino acids. V lost 2 bases to trimming and J lost 3 bases, with 13 bases between them. Germline values: CDR1 DFQATT, CDR2 SNEGSKA (reference sequence). CDR3 DNA: TGCAGTGCTAGATGCCTAGCAGTGAAAGAGACCCAGTACTTC. Translated: CSARCLAVKETQYF.

This clonotype was counted only a few times. The genes are TRBV18 and TRBJ1-2; maybe TRBD1 (6 bases). Per the germline V gene, CDR1 is KGHSH and CDR2 is LQKENI. V lost 2 bases and J 4 bases, leaving 14 bases between the germline ends. The CDR3 spans 15 residues. The DNA for the CDR3 is TGTGCCAGCTCACCAACCGGGACAAGGGCCTATGGCTACACCTTC. It translates to CASSPTGTRAYGYTF.

The table lists this clonotype with a few counts. The chain is built from TRBV29-1 and TRBJ1-1; D not certain. V was cut by 4 bases and J by 0 bases, with 3 bases left in between. The CDR3 spans 11 residues. Germline V gene sequence: CDR1 SQVTM, CDR2 ANQGSEA. The CDR3 DNA reads as TGCAGCGTTGCTGTGAACACTGAAGCTTTCTTT. It codes for CSVAVNTEAFF.

This clonotype was seen a handful of times. The gene calls are TRBV4-1 and TRBJ2-7; perhaps TRBD2 as D (5 bases). This CDR3 has 19 amino acids. V shed 0 bases and J shed 7 bases, with 28 bases lying between them. CDR1 is MGHRA, CDR2 YSYEKL, per germline. CDR3 amino acids: CASSQEGIRGRVLYNEQYF. In nucleotides, the CDR3 is TGCGCCAGCAGCCAAGAAGGGATTCGCGGGCGAGTCCTCTACAATGAGCAGTACTTC.

The genes are TRBV2 and TRBJ2-1, with TRBD2 as a possible D gene (5 bases). The CDR3 spans 11 residues. V dropped 5 bases and J dropped 8 bases, with 7 bases sitting between them. Germline loops: CDR1 SNHLY, CDR2 FYNNEI. The CDR3 region has the DNA TGTGCCAGCAGTCCGGAGGATGAGCAGTTCTTC. Translating gives CASSPEDEQFF. The full variable domain, rest sourced from reference TRBV2 and TRBJ2-1, is EPEVTQTPSHQVTQMGQEVILRCVPISNHLYFYWYRQILGQKVEFLVSFYNNEISEKSEIFDDQFSVERPDGSNFTLKIRSTKLEDSAMYFCASSPEDEQFFGPGTRLTVL.

The chain uses TRBV15 and TRBJ2-3; the D is unclear. The CDR3 consists of 16 residues. V was pared by 0 bases and J by 0 bases, with 10 bases between. The germline V gene encodes CDR1 LNHNV and CDR2 YYDKDF (reference sequence). In DNA form, the CDR3 reads TGTGCCACCAGCAGAGATCAGACTCCTAGCACAGATACGCAGTATTTT. This encodes CATSRDQTPSTDTQYF.

A word on this clonotype: A much larger clone sits a single nucleotide away, making a read error possible. This chain joins TRBV12-3 or TRBV12-4 and TRBJ2-4; 9 nucleotides line up with TRBD1. The J call may be in error: the DNA end matches TRBJ2-7 better. This CDR3 has 14 amino acids. CDR3 region: CASSPSDRGHEQYF. The CDR3 DNA reads as TGTGCCAGCAGTCCCTCGGACAGGGGCCACGAGCAGTACTTC.

This clonotype was recorded many times. The V and J genes are TRBV12-3 or TRBV12-4 and TRBJ2-3; 9 bases are a match to TRBD2. This CDR3 has 16 amino acids. The J segment lost 3 bases and the V segment lost 6 bases, leaving 10 bases of the junction unmatched. The CDR3: CASRFRRGRETDTQYF. The CDR3 bases are TGTGCCAGCAGATTCCGCCGCGGGAGGGAGACAGATACGCAGTATTTT.

This clonotype came up many times. The gene calls are TRBV5-1 and TRBJ2-1, with TRBD1 identical over 10 bases. The ends lost 4 bases at V and 7 bases at J; junction bases unmatched: 8. Germline CDR1 is SGHRS and CDR2 is YFSETQ. The length of the CDR3 is 15 residues. The CDR3 DNA is TGCGCCAGCAGCCTCCAGACAGGGGGCTGGAATGAGCAGTTCTTC. This encodes CASSLQTGGWNEQFF.